Reported below is one T cell receptor (beta chain). Original processing notes: Reference gene primers were amplified, and this amplification served to estimate nucleated cell counts. Profiled with immunoSEQ multiplex PCR; TCRdb holds only in-frame clones, not every one. V, J and clone size are taken as reported in that table, and D and trimming were inferred from the DNA itself. The sample holds roughly 130,000 clones, 90% seen once. The source of the sample is a study of blood T cell repertoires in COVID-19. Overall study context: The United States, Italy and Spain supplied acute and convalescent COVID-19 samples. Sources were T cells, B-cell-depleted T cells, or PBMCs; the material itself was cDNA or gDNA.

Trimming removed 3 bases from V and 4 bases from J; junction bases left unmatched: 5. Germline CDR1 is KGHSH and CDR2 is LQKENI. The CDR3 has 15 amino acids. The TCR comes from a man in his fifties with active COVID-19. Sequenced input: peripheral blood. The chain links TRBV18 to TRBJ2-5; 10 bases align to TRBD2. In nucleotides, the CDR3 is TGTGCCAGCTCACCTCCGGGACTAGCGCTAGAGACCCAGTACTTC. The encoded protein is CASSPPGLALETQYF.